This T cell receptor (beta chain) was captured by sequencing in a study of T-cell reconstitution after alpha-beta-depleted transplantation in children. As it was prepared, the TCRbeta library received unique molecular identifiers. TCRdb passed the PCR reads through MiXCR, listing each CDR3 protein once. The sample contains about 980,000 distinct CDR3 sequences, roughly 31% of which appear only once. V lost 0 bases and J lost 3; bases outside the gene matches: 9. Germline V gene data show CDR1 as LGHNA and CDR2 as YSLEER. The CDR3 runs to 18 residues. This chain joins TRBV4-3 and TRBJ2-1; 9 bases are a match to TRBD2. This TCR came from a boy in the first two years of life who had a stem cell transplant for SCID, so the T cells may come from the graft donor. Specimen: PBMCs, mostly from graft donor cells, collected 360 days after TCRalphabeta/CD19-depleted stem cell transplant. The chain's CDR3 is CASSQEVFPSGVYNEQFF. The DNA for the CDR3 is TGCGCCAGCAGCCAAGAAGTCTTCCCTAGCGGGGTCTACAATGAGCAGTTCTTC.